Listed here are 13 T cell receptor beta chains from one sample, sequenced in a study of shared clonotypes between healthy human individuals. Only CD45RO-negative cells positively selected for CCR7 counted as naive CD8 cells, so terminally differentiated effector memory CD45RA+ cells were excluded. Method: immunoSEQ multiplex PCR; TCRdb's copy keeps in-frame clones and lacks some. This repertoire shows a few hundred thousand clones, over 95% found once; its top ten account for 0.11%. Sequenced input: naive CD8+ T cells sorted from blood. Source of these receptors: a young woman in good health.

The rearrangement joins TRBV4-1 to TRBJ2-7, with 8 bases matching TRBD1. Germline V gene sequence: CDR1 MGHRA, CDR2 YSYEKL. This CDR3 has 14 amino acids. J lost 2 bases, V lost 2 bases, and 2 bases had no gene match. CDR3 DNA: TGCGCCAGCAGCCAAAGGACAGGGCCCTACGAGCAGTACTTC. Protein: CASSQRTGPYEQYF.

V and J are TRBV4-1 and TRBJ1-6; D unresolved. This CDR3 comprises 15 residues. V was trimmed by 3 bases and J by 1 base, leaving 7 bases between them. Per germline, CDR1 MGHRA and CDR2 YSYEKL. As DNA, the CDR3 is TGCGCCAGCAGCCAGGAGAGGTCCTATAATTCACCCCTCCACTTT. Residues: CASSQERSYNSPLHF.

The chain has TRBV7-9 and TRBJ1-2, with 8 bases aligning to TRBD1. Germline V lookup: CDR1 SEHNR, CDR2 FQNEAQ (reference sequence). CDR3 size: 15 residues. The V segment lost 6 bases and the J segment 2 bases; nucleotides outside the gene matches: 8. The CDR3 loop is CASSSGQGLNYGYTF. The CDR3, as DNA: TGTGCCAGCAGTTCAGGACAGGGTCTCAACTATGGCTACACCTTC.

This chain joins TRBV27 and TRBJ1-2, with D possibly matching TRBD1 (5 bases). The germline V and J ends were trimmed by 7 bases and 7 bases, with 16 bases remaining between them. This CDR3 comprises 13 residues. Germline CDR1 is MNHEY and CDR2 is SMNVEV (reference sequence). CDR3 amino acids: CASNTGLGGGYTF. The DNA of the CDR3 is TGTGCCAGCAACACAGGTCTAGGTGGTGGCTACACCTTC.

The chain employs TRBV28 and TRBJ2-7, with D unclear. V was clipped by 4 bases and J by 9 bases, with 16 bases between them. Germline loops: CDR1 MDHEN, CDR2 SYDVKM. This CDR3 is built from 13 residues. This CDR3 reads CASSSPAASGQYF. The CDR3 region has the DNA TGTGCCAGCAGTTCTCCGGCCGCTTCGGGGCAGTACTTC. The full variable domain, completed using reference TRBV28 and TRBJ2-7, is DVKVTQSSRYLVKRTGEKVFLECVQDMDHENMFWYRQDPGLGLRLIYFSYDVKMKEKGDIPEGYSVSREKKERFSLILESASTNQTSMYLCASSSPAASGQYFGPGTRLTVT.

The chain recombines TRBV7-6 with TRBJ2-7; TRBD2 agrees at 8 bases. CDR1 is SGHVS and CDR2 is FNYEAQ in the germline V gene. Trimming removed 0 bases from V and 3 bases from J; junction bases left unmatched: 16. The CDR3 has 19 amino acids. CDR3 nucleotide sequence: TGTGCCAGCAGCTTAGCACCAGGGGCCTTAGCGGGGCCAAACTACGAGCAGTACTTC. This gives the protein CASSLAPGALAGPNYEQYF.

The rearrangement links TRBV25-1 to TRBJ1-2; maybe TRBD1 (5 bases). Between the trimmed V and J ends, which lost 5 bases and 7 bases, there was a span of 17 bases. The CDR3 has 14 residues. In germline, CDR1 is MGHDK, CDR2 SYGVNS. Here the CDR3 DNA reads TGTGCCAGCAGTACCTCGGGGGAGGCGGGTGGCTACACCTTC. Its translation: CASSTSGEAGGYTF.

The genes are TRBV19 and TRBJ2-6; D is undetermined. V lost 3 bases and J lost 2, with 11 bases in between. This CDR3 has 16 amino acids. Per the germline V gene, CDR1 is LNHDA and CDR2 is SQIVND (reference sequence). The CDR3: CASSIGTVAGANVLTF. In DNA form, the CDR3 reads TGTGCCAGTAGTATCGGCACAGTGGCTGGGGCCAACGTCCTGACTTTC.

This chain joins TRBV27 and TRBJ2-7, with D perhaps TRBD1 (6 bases). The V gene lost 4 bases and the J gene lost 0 bases, with 13 bases spanning the gap. The CDR3 runs 15 residues. The germline CDR1 and CDR2 sequences are MNHEY and SMNVEV (reference sequence). The CDR3 DNA reads TGTGCCAGCAGTTATCAAGGACAGTCCTCCTACGAGCAGTACTTC. Translating gives CASSYQGQSSYEQYF.

The chain uses TRBV27 and TRBJ1-5; D not resolved. Germline CDR1 and CDR2: MNHEY and SMNVEV (reference sequence). V was trimmed by 1 base and J by 3 bases, leaving 7 bases between them. The CDR3 covers 14 residues. The CDR3, as DNA: TGTGCCAGCAGTTTATTAGGTATCAATCAGCCCCAGCATTTT. Translation gives CASSLLGINQPQHF.

This chain links TRBV30 with TRBJ2-7; D assignment may be TRBD1 or TRBD2 (5 bases each). The CDR3 loop spans 13 amino acids. In germline, CDR1 is GTSNPN, CDR2 SVGIG (reference sequence). V was clipped by 4 bases and J by 6 bases, with 16 bases between them. CDR3 residues: CAWTLGERFEQYF. The CDR3 DNA reads TGTGCCTGGACCCTAGGGGAGCGGTTCGAGCAGTACTTC. Variable domain in full (rest from reference TRBV30 and TRBJ2-7): SQTIHQWPATLVQPVGSPLSLECTVEGTSNPNLYWYRQAAGRGLQLLFYSVGIGQISSEVPQNLSASRPQDRQFILSSKKLLLSDSGFYLCAWTLGERFEQYFGPGTRLTVT.

The CDR3 loop reads CASSLLRQGRDTQYF. CDR3 coding DNA: TGTGCCAGCAGTTTATTGAGACAGGGTAGAGATACGCAGTATTTT. This chain connects TRBV28 to TRBJ2-3; 7 bases map to TRBD1. J lost 5 bases, V lost 1 base, and 6 bases had no gene match. Germline-derived CDR1 and CDR2 are MDHEN and SYDVKM. The CDR3 runs 15 residues.

The V gene is TRBV13, the J gene TRBJ1-2, with D maybe TRBD1 (6 bases). Germline values: CDR1 PRHDT, CDR2 FYEKMQ (reference sequence). CDR3 size: 15 residues. Trimming shortened V by 4 bases and J by 0 bases, and 12 bases separated the two germline ends. CDR3 sequence reads: CASSSPRQANYGYTF. In nucleotides, the CDR3 is TGTGCCAGCAGCTCCCCCCGACAGGCTAACTATGGCTACACCTTC.